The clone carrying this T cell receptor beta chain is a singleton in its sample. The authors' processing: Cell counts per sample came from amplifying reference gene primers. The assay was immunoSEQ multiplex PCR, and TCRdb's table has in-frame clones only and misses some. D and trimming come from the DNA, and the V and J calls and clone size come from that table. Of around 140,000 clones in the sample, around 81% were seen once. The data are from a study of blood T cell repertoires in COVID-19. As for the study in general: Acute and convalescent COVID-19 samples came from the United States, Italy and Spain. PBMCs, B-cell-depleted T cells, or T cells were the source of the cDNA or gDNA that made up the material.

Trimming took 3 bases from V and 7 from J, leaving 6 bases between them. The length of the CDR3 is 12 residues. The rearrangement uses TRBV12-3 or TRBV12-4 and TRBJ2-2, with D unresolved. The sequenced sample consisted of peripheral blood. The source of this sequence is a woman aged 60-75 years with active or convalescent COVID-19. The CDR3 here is CASSFVIGELFF. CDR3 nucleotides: TGTGCCAGCAGTTTCGTAATCGGGGAGCTGTTTTTT.